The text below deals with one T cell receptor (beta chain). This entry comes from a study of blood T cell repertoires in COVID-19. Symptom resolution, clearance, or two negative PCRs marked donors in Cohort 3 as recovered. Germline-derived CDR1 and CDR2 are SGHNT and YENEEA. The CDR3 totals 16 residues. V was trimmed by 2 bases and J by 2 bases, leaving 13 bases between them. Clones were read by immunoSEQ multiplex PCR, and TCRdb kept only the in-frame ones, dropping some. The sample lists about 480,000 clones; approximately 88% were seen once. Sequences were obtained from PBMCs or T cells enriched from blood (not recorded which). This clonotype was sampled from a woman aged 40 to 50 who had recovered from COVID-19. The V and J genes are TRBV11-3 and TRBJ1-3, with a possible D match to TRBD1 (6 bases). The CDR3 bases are TGTGCCAGCAGCTTACTCTCTACAGGGCCTGGAAACACCATATATTTT. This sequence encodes CASSLLSTGPGNTIYF.